Detailed here is one TCR beta chain. The antigen remains unidentified. Primers for the PCR totalled 60 Vbeta and 13 Jbeta. The repertoire was sequenced with immunoSEQ multiplex PCR; TCRdb's copy has only in-frame clones and lacks some. The table has 200,000 to 250,000 clones, 70% to 90% seen once. This specimen comes from a study of cytomegalovirus exposure and HLA in healthy donors. Study at large: The Caucasian-associated ancestry cluster contained 81% of the 398 genotyped donors.

Study-wide findings and caveats: Previously analyzed data showed that most TCR beta V segments were productive at a frequency of about 87% or about 30%. Using the classifier, cytomegalovirus status was reportedly diagnosed with high specificity and sensitivity. Sequencing likely generated an artifact that appeared as a cluster of highly shared sequence variants.

The CDR3 length is 13 residues. CDR1 is SQVTM and CDR2 is ANQGSEA in the germline V gene. Trimming took 6 bases from V and 5 from J, leaving 16 bases between them. The rearrangement joins TRBV29-1 to TRBJ1-1; maybe TRBD1 (6 bases). Sequenced sample: PBMCs. This TCR was sampled from a man aged 25-40 years in good health and CMV-seronegative. The CDR3 coding sequence is TGCAGCGTGGGGAGGGGGGGCTTTACTGAAGCTTTCTTT. Its translation is CSVGRGGFTEAFF.